A selection of T cell receptor beta chains follows, all from one sample in a study of beta chain features in type 1 diabetes. TCRdb keeps only in-frame clones here, not all; method: immunoSEQ multiplex PCR. The sample holds some 160,000 clones, around 8.6% seen once. The material sequenced was central memory CD4+ T cells from blood. These TCRs come from a woman between 18 and 29 years old with type 1 diabetes. Each CDR3 is given with its conserved first and last residue. The order of the fields is D gene, clone size, V gene, J gene, CDR3 DNA, CDR3 protein. A D gene is named only where the DNA matches it firmly. Where a row states a size, it is once, few, many or the class of an expanded clone; other rows omit it.

.	few	TRBV11-3	TRBJ2-5	TGTGCCAGCAGCTTAGGGCACAAAGAGACCCAGTACTTC	CASSLGHKETQYF
.	.	TRBV30	TRBJ1-5	TGTGCCTGGAGTGTCGGAGCGAGAAATCAGCCCCAGCATTTT	CAWSVGARNQPQHF
TRBD1	.	TRBV19	TRBJ1-5	TGTGCCAGTAGTATGGACAGGGGTCCGACCCAGCATTTT	CASSMDRGPTQHF
.	.	TRBV10-2	TRBJ1-2	TGCGCCAGCAGCCCCTCCAGTTCTAACTATGGCTACACCTTC	CASSPSSSNYGYTF
TRBD2	many	TRBV18	TRBJ2-7	TGTGCCAGCTCACCTAGCGGGGGAACTGCCGAGCAGTACTTC	CASSPSGGTAEQYF
TRBD1	.	TRBV5-1	TRBJ1-1	TGCGCCAGCAGCGGAGGACAGGCGAACACTGAAGCTTTCTTT	CASSGGQANTEAFF
.	.	TRBV5-6	TRBJ2-3	TGTGCCAGCAGCTTGGTTGTGGGGGCCAACACAGATACGCAGTATTTT	CASSLVVGANTDTQYF
.	few	TRBV5-1	TRBJ2-1	TGCGCCAGCAGCTGGGGGCTAGTGAAGGGCGACAATGAGCAGTTCTTC	CASSWGLVKGDNEQFF
.	few	TRBV14	TRBJ1-1	TGTGCCAGCAGCCAAATCTCCTTACAGGGTGAAGCTTTCTTT	CASSQISLQGEAFF
TRBD1	many	TRBV7-2	TRBJ2-2	TGTGCCAGCAGCTTAGGAACAGGGGTAAACGGGGAGCTGTTTTTT	CASSLGTGVNGELFF
.	few	TRBV6-1	TRBJ1-2	TGTGCCAGCAGGCTCGGGGTCGGCTACACCTTC	CASRLGVGYTF
.	.	TRBV7-2	TRBJ1-4	TGTGCCAGCAGCACCCCGGGGGACGAAAAACTGTTTTTT	CASSTPGDEKLFF
.	few	TRBV25-1	TRBJ2-7	TGTGCCAGCAGTCCGGGAATAAACTCCTACGAGCAGTACTTC	CASSPGINSYEQYF
.	.	TRBV28	TRBJ2-1	TGTGCCAGCAGACCTACTAGTTCCAATGAGCAGTTCTTC	CASRPTSSNEQFF
TRBD1	few	TRBV5-1	TRBJ2-7	TGCGCCAGCAGCTTCTGGGACAGGGGAGCGTACGAGCAGTACTTC	CASSFWDRGAYEQYF
TRBD1	.	TRBV7-9	TRBJ2-7	TGTGCCAGCTTACCCTCCGGGACAGGGACCTACGAGCAGTACTTC	CASLPSGTGTYEQYF
.	.	TRBV2	TRBJ1-2	TGTGCCAGCAGTGAATCATGGACATCAAACTATGGCTACACCTTC	CASSESWTSNYGYTF
.	.	TRBV2	TRBJ1-1	TGTGCCAGCATGGTCCAGGGAAACACTGAAGCTTTCTTT	CASMVQGNTEAFF
.	.	TRBV2	TRBJ2-5	TGTGCCAGCGCTTACACTAAAGAGACCCAGTACTTC	CASAYTKETQYF
.	.	TRBV10-3	TRBJ1-5	TGTGCCTCGTCAGGGGTAGGGAATCAGCCCCAGCATTTT	CASSGVGNQPQHF
.	few	TRBV18	TRBJ1-1	TGTGCCAGCTCACCACTGGAGGAGACCACTGAAGCTTTCTTT	CASSPLEETTEAFF
TRBD1	medium-sized	TRBV9	TRBJ1-6	TGTGCCAGCAGCGTAGCGACAGGGAATTCACCCCTCCACTTT	CASSVATGNSPLHF
TRBD2	few	TRBV7-2	TRBJ2-5	TGTGCCAGCAGCTTAGCCGGGGGGGGAGAGACCCAGTACTTC	CASSLAGGGETQYF
TRBD1	few	TRBV4-3	TRBJ2-1	TGCGCCAGCAGCCTTTTGACAGGGTACTTTGAGCAGTTCTTC	CASSLLTGYFEQFF
TRBD1	.	TRBV19	TRBJ2-3	TGTGCCAGTAGTAGCGACAGGGGGAGAGATACGCAGTATTTT	CASSSDRGRDTQYF
TRBD2	many	TRBV4-3	TRBJ2-1	TGCGCCAGCAGCCACCAAGCGGGAGGGTCCTACAATGAGCAGTTCTTC	CASSHQAGGSYNEQFF
.	few	TRBV6-6	TRBJ2-1	.	CASSTSGLAGGWQFF
.	few	TRBV4-3	TRBJ2-5	TGCGCCAGCAGCCCAGGAGCGGGAGAGACCCAGTACTTC	CASSPGAGETQYF
.	.	TRBV6-7	TRBJ2-5	TGTGCCAGCACCCCCAAGATAGTCAACGGAGAGACCCAGTACTTC	CASTPKIVNGETQYF
.	few	TRBV2	TRBJ2-2	TGTGCCAGCAGGGCCTCGGCTAGCGCCACCGGGGAGCTGTTTTTT	CASRASASATGELFF
.	.	TRBV19	TRBJ2-2	TGTGCCAGTAGTATCCCAGGGTTGCGGAACACCGGGGAGCTGTTTTTT	CASSIPGLRNTGELFF
.	few	TRBV7-2	TRBJ2-5	TGTGCCAGCAGCCTCTGGGCGGGGATCCAAGAGACCCAGTACTTC	CASSLWAGIQETQYF
TRBD1	.	TRBV6-1	TRBJ1-1	TGTGCCAGCAGGAGACAGGGTGAAGCTTTCTTT	CASRRQGEAFF
TRBD2	few	TRBV6-5	TRBJ2-7	TGTGCCAGCAGGCGTAGCGGGAGGGCCGTTTACGAGCAGTACTTC	CASRRSGRAVYEQYF
.	few	TRBV19	TRBJ1-2	TGTGCCAGTAGTATGGAGGTGCCCTATGGCTACACCTTC	CASSMEVPYGYTF
TRBD1	few	TRBV5-8	TRBJ2-5	TGTGCCAGCAGCTTGGCGGTGACAGGGGAAGAGACCCAGTACTTC	CASSLAVTGEETQYF
.	few	TRBV5-4	TRBJ2-2	TGTGCCAGCAGCTACCCCGGGACGAACACCGGGGAGCTGTTTTTT	CASSYPGTNTGELFF
.	.	TRBV28	TRBJ2-6	TGTGCCAGCAGTGAGGAGGCTGGGGCCAACGTCCTGACTTTC	CASSEEAGANVLTF
.	many	TRBV18	TRBJ2-5	TGTGCCAGCTCAGTGCGGTCTCAAGAGACCCAGTACTTC	CASSVRSQETQYF
TRBD2	.	TRBV25-1	TRBJ2-7	TGTGCCAGCAGTGACTCCGGGACTAGCGTACCATACGAGCAGTACTTC	CASSDSGTSVPYEQYF